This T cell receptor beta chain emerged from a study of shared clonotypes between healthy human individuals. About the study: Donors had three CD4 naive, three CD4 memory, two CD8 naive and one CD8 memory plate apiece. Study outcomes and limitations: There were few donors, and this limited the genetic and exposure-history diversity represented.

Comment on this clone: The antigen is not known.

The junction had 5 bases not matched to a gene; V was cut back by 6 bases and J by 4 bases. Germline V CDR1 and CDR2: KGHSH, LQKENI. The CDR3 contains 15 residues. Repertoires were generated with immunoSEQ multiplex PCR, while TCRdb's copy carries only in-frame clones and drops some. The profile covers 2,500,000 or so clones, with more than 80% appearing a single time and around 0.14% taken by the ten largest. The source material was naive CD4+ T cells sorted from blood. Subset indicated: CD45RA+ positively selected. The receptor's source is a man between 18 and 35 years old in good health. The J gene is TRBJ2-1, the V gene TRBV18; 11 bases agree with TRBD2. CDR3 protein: CASSLLAGDYNEQFF. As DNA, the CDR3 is TGTGCCAGCTCTCTACTAGCGGGAGATTACAATGAGCAGTTCTTC.